This T cell receptor beta chain was documented in a study of T cell responses to AZD1222 COVID-19 vaccine. Repertoires were generated with immunoSEQ multiplex PCR, while TCRdb's copy carries only in-frame clones and drops some. The sample lists approximately 130,000 clones; around 90% were seen once. CDR3 size: 14 residues. CDR1 SGHVS and CDR2 FNYEAQ come from the germline V gene. Losses at the gene ends were 2 bases for V and 3 bases for J; bases not matched to a gene: 1. Source: peripheral blood, taken 28 days after the second AZD1222 dose. The receptor comes from an adult who received the AZD1222 COVID-19 vaccine. This chain uses TRBV7-6 with TRBJ2-1; 7 bases map to TRBD2. The CDR3 protein is CASSLWDYYNEQFF. The CDR3 region has the DNA TGTGCCAGCAGCTTATGGGACTACTACAATGAGCAGTTCTTC.